The clone carrying this TCR beta chain was observed a single time. What it recognizes is unknown. Specified treatment: 19 received Ad26.COV2.S at low or high dose, single or two shots; 5 received placebo; per-sample allocation not given. Sampling happened 63 days after the first vaccine or placebo injection. These data come from a study of Ad26.COV2.S vaccination and SARS-CoV-2 variants. Study outcomes and limitations: After vaccination, substantial breadth of spike-specific CD8+ and CD4+ responses was reported.

Sequencing used immunoSEQ multiplex PCR; TCRdb keeps in-frame clones, though not all of them. The table has about 280,000 clones, about 89% seen once. The CDR3 length is 14 residues. The germline V gene encodes CDR1 LNHDA and CDR2 SQIVND (reference sequence). Germline trimming cut 6 bases from V and 2 bases from J; bases unmatched to any gene: 5. The source of this sequence is a person aged 18-65 years who received the Ad26.COV2.S COVID-19 vaccine or a placebo. The sample here was peripheral blood, taken in a trial of Ad26.COV2.S vaccine versus placebo. This chain links TRBV19 with TRBJ2-7; 9 bases match TRBD2. The chain's CDR3 is CASSPIAGAYEQYF. Here the CDR3 DNA reads TGTGCCAGTAGCCCAATAGCGGGGGCCTACGAGCAGTACTTC.